Listed below are T cell receptor beta chains from one sample, sequenced in a study of blood T cell repertoires in COVID-19. Profiling relied on immunoSEQ multiplex PCR, and the TCRdb table lists in-frame clones only, not all of them. This sample yields 130,000 to 150,000 clones, of which 84% are seen a single time; 4.8% belongs to the top ten. Input material: peripheral blood. The receptor set was obtained from a human donor in a cohort sampled during active COVID-19. CDR3s include the opening cysteine and the closing phenylalanine or tryptophan. The D gene is left open where the match is weak. Only some rows state a clone size, as once, few, many or a class for expanded clones.

.,TRBJ2-5,12,.,TRBV12-3/TRBV12-4,CASVHGGETQYF,TGTGCCAGCGTACACGGCGGGGAGACCCAGTACTTC
.,TRBJ2-7,14,few,TRBV9,CASSVTRAADEQYF,TGTGCCAGCAGCGTAACGAGGGCCGCTGACGAGCAGTACTTC
.,TRBJ2-5,13,.,TRBV5-1,CASSSQGGETQYF,TGCGCCAGCAGCTCCCAGGGTGGTGAGACCCAGTACTTC
.,TRBJ2-1,15,.,TRBV15,CATSGRGAFNNEQFF,TGTGCCACCAGCGGCCGGGGGGCCTTTAACAATGAGCAGTTCTTC
.,TRBJ2-2,14,once,TRBV6-5,CASSTLTNTGELFF,TGTGCCAGCAGTACTCTTACGAACACCGGGGAGCTGTTTTTT
TRBD1,TRBJ1-1,15,.,TRBV30,CAWRGLTGRSTEAFF,TGTGCCTGGAGGGGCTTGACAGGGAGGAGCACTGAAGCTTTCTTT
TRBD1,TRBJ1-1,14,.,TRBV29-1,CSVRTGAGNTEAFF,TGCAGCGTACGGACAGGAGCGGGGAACACTGAAGCTTTCTTT
TRBD1,TRBJ2-7,15,.,TRBV7-6,CASSSWDRPQAGQYF,TGTGCCAGCAGCTCCTGGGACAGACCTCAGGCGGGGCAGTACTTC
.,TRBJ2-1,19,.,TRBV10-3,CAISESLVASQGSYNEQFF,TGTGCCATCAGTGAGTCGTTGGTAGCGAGTCAAGGTTCCTACAATGAGCAGTTCTTC
.,TRBJ1-2,10,.,TRBV30,CASRDNGYTF,TGTGCCTCCCGGGACAATGGCTACACCTTC
TRBD2,TRBJ2-3,19,.,TRBV6-1,CASSEADFRLAGATDTQYF,TGTGCCAGCAGTGAAGCAGACTTTAGACTAGCGGGGGCCACAGATACGCAGTATTTT
TRBD2,TRBJ2-5,15,.,TRBV9,CASSVAAGVGETQYF,TGTGCCAGCAGCGTAGCTGCGGGGGTTGGGGAGACCCAGTACTTC
TRBD1,TRBJ2-1,16,.,TRBV24-1,CATSDLRTGSSNEQFF,TGTGCCACCAGTGACCTAAGGACAGGGTCTAGCAATGAGCAGTTCTTC